The following is a T cell receptor (beta chain) sequence with its context. V gave up 0 bases and J gave up 4 bases; unmatched junction bases: 3. This CDR3 has 16 amino acids. Looked up from germline, CDR1 is LGHNA and CDR2 is YSLEER. These data originate in a study of T cells in lung cancer brain metastases. Guided by marked H&E slides, tumor areas were macrodissected from roughly 5 unstained, deparaffinized about 9.9 um sections. Paired samples had equal genomic DNA input, ranging about 2 to 5 ug. The protocol was immunoSEQ multiplex PCR, while the TCRdb copy is restricted to in-frame clones and leaves out a portion. In the table there are about 7,000 clones, 80% to 90% of which are singletons.

The source is a man aged 45-60 years with non-small cell lung cancer. V and J are TRBV4-3 and TRBJ2-6; 7 bases are shared with TRBD2. Input material: tumor tissue from the primary lung tumor. In DNA, the CDR3 is TGCGCCAGCAGCCAAGAGCGGGGGTCCGGGGCCAACGTCCTGACTTTC. Residues: CASSQERGSGANVLTF.